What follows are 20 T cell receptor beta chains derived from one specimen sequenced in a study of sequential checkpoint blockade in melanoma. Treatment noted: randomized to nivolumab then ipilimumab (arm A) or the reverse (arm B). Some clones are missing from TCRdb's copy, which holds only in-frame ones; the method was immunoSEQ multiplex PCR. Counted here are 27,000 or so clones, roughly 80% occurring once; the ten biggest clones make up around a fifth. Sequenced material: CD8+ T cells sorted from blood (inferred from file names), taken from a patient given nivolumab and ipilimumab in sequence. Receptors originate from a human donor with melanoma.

The CDR3 sequence: CASSYSVGYQETQYF. The CDR3 DNA reads TGTGCCAGCAGTTACTCGGTGGGCTACCAAGAGACCCAGTACTTC. The V call is TRBV6-5, the J call TRBJ2-5; D gene uncertain. This CDR3 has 15 residues. The germline V and J ends were trimmed by 0 bases and 0 bases, with 8 bases remaining between them. Looked up from germline, CDR1 is MNHEY and CDR2 is SVGAGI.

The CDR3 loop reads CASSFLGQGYTEAFF. DNA for the CDR3: TGTGCCAGCAGTTTTCTCGGGCAGGGGTACACTGAAGCTTTCTTT. This rearrangement joins TRBV28 to TRBJ1-1, with TRBD1 as a possible D gene (6 bases). V lost 3 bases and J lost 3, with 14 bases in between. CDR3 length equals 15 residues. Germline CDR1 reads MDHEN; CDR2 reads SYDVKM.

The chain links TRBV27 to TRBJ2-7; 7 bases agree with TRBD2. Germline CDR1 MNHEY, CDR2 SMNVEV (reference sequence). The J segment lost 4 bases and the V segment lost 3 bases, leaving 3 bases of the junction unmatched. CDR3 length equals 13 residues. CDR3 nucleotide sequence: TGTGCCAGCAGTTTCTTCGGGGGGTACGAGCAGTACTTC. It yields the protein CASSFFGGYEQYF.

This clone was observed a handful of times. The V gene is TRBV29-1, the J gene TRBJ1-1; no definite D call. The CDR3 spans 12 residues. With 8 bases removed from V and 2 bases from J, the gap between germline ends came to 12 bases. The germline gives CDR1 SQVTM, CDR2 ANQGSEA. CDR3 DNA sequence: TGCAGCACCTTCTCAGGTAACACTGAAGCTTTCTTT. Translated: CSTFSGNTEAFF.

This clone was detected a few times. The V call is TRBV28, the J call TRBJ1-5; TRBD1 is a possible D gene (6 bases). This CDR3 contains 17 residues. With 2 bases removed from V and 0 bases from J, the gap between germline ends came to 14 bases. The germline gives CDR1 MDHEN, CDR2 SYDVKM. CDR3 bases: TGTGCCAGCAGTTTAGGTGGGGGCCCATCTAGCAATCAGCCCCAGCATTTT. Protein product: CASSLGGGPSSNQPQHF.

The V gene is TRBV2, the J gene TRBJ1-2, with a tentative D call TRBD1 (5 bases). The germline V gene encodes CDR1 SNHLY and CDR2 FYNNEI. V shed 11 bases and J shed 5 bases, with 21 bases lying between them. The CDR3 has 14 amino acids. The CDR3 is CAVVVQGSFYGYTF. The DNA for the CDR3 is TGTGCCGTCGTGGTGCAGGGCTCTTTTTATGGCTACACCTTC.

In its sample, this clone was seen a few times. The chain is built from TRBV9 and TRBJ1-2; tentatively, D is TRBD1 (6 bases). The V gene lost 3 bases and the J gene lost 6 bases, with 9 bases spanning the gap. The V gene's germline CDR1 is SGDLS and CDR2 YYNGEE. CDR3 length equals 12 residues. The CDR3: CASSGQGNGYTF. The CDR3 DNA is TGTGCCAGCAGCGGTCAGGGGAATGGCTACACCTTC.

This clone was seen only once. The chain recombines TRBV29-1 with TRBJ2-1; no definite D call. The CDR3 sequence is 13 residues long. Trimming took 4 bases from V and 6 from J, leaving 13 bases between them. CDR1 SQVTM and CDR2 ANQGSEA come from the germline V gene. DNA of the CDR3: TGCAGCGTTGTAGGTAGCTTAAGCAATGAGCAGTTCTTC. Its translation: CSVVGSLSNEQFF.

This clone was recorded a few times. The CDR3 loop reads CASSVGGTNTEAFF. CDR3 nucleotides: TGTGCCAGCAGCGTAGGTGGGACTAACACTGAAGCTTTCTTT. The rearrangement joins TRBV9 to TRBJ1-1; perhaps TRBD1 as D (5 bases). Per the germline V gene, CDR1 is SGDLS and CDR2 is YYNGEE. The V and J ends lost 0 bases and 2 bases respectively, with 8 bases between them. This CDR3 region has 14 residues. Supplemented by reference TRBV9 and TRBJ1-1, the full variable domain reads DSGVTQTPKHLITATGQRVTLRCSPRSGDLSVYWYQQSLDQGLQFLIQYYNGEERAKGNILERFSAQQFPDLHSELNLSSLELGDSALYFCASSVGGTNTEAFFGQGTRLTVV.

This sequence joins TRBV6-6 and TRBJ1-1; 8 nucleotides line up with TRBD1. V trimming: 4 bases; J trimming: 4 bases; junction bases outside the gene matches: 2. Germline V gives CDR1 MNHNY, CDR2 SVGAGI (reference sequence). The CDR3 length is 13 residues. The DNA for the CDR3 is TGTGCCAGCAGTTCTGACAGGGGCACTGAAGCTTTCTTT. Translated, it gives CASSSDRGTEAFF.

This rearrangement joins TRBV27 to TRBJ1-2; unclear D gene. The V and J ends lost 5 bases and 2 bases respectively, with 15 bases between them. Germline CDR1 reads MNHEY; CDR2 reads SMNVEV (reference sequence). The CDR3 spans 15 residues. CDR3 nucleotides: TGTGCCAGCAGTCTCGACTTAAATCGGAACTATGGCTACACCTTC. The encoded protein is CASSLDLNRNYGYTF.

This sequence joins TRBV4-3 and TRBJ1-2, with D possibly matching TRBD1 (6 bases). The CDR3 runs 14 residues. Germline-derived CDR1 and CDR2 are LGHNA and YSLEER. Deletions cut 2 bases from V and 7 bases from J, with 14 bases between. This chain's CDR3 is CASSQRAGEGGYTF. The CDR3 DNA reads TGCGCCAGCAGCCAAAGGGCAGGGGAAGGTGGCTACACCTTC.

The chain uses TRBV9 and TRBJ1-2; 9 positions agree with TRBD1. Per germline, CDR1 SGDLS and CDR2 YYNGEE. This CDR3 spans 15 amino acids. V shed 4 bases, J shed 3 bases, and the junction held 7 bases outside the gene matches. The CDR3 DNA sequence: TGTGCCAGCAGCCTCTCCGGGACAGGGTACTATGGCTACACCTTC. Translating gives CASSLSGTGYYGYTF.

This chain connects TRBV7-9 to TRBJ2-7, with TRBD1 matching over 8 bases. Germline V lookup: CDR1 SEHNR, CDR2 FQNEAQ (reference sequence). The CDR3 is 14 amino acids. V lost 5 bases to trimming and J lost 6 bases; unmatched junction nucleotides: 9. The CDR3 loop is CASSHRTGSGEQYF. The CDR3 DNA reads TGTGCCAGCAGCCATCGGACAGGGAGTGGCGAGCAGTACTTC.

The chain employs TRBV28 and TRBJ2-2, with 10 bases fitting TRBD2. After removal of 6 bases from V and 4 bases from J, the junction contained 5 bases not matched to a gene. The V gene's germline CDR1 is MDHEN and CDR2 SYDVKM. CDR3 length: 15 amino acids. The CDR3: CASRSSGSLTGELFF. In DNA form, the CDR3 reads TGTGCCAGCAGATCTAGCGGGAGTCTCACCGGGGAGCTGTTTTTT.

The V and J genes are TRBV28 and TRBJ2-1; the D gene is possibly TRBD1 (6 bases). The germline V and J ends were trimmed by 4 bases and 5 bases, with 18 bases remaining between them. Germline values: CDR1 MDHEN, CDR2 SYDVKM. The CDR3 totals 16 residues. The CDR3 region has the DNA TGTGCCAGCAGTTACCTATCCAGGGGACGTAACAATGAGCAGTTCTTC. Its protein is CASSYLSRGRNNEQFF.

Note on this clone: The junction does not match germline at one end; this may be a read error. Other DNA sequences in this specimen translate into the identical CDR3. CDR3 region: CASSLAQGPEAFF. CDR3 nucleotides: TGTGCCAGCAGCTTGGCACAGGGCCCTGAAGCATTCTTT. This chain connects TRBV5-8 to TRBJ1-1; possibly TRBD1 for D (6 bases). CDR3 length: 13 residues. The germline V gene encodes CDR1 SGHTS and CDR2 YDEGEE. The full variable domain, in which reference TRBV5-8 and TRBJ1-1 provide the parts outside the CDR3, is EAGVTQSPTHLIKTRGQQATLRCSPISGHTSVYWYQQALGLGLQFLLWYDEGEERNRGNFPPRFSGRQFPNYSSELNVNALELEDSALYLCASSLAQGPEAFFGQGTRLTVV.

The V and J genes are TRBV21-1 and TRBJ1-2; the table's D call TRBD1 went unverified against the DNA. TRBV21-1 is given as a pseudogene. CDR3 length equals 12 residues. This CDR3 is CASSKGDREATF. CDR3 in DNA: TGTGCCAGCAGCAAAGGGGACAGGGAGGCAACCTTC.

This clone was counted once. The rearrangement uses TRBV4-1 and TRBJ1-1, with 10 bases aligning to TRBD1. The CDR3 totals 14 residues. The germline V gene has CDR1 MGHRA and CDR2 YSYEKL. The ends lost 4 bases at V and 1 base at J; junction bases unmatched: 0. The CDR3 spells CASSRDRGNTEAFF. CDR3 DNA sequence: TGCGCCAGCAGCCGGGACAGGGGGAACACTGAAGCTTTCTTT.

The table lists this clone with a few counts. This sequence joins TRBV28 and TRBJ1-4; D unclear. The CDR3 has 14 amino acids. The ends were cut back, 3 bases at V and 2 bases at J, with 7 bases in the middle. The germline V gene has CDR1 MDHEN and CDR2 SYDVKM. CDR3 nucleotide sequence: TGTGCCAGCAGTTTCTCGGGGACTAATGAAAAACTGTTTTTT. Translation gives CASSFSGTNEKLFF.